This TCR beta chain was sequenced for a study of vaccination and CD4 T cells after COVID-19. Germline V CDR1 and CDR2: LNHNV, YYDKDF (reference sequence). CDR3 size: 15 residues. V lost 0 bases to trimming and J lost 7 bases, with 10 bases between them. Treatment: roughly 10-day PBMC culture with coronavirus spike peptide pools or control peptides (ViraFEST assay). Replacement of half the medium with fresh IL-2 medium took place on days 3 and 7. Cultured CD4+ T-cell DNA underwent Oncomine TCR Beta short-read sequencing. One entry per CDR3 protein results from TCRdb running MiXCR on the PCR reads. The sample lists more than 14,000 distinct CDR3 sequences, about half occurring once. This clonotype was picked up a small number of times. Its antigen remains unidentified.

The receptor comes from a human donor who had recovered from COVID-19. The rearrangement uses TRBV15 and TRBJ1-6; possibly TRBD1 for D (6 bases). The sequenced sample consisted of CD4+ T cells from blood, cultured in vitro. The CDR3 spells CATSRDRGRNSPLHF. Here the CDR3 DNA reads TGTGCCACCAGCAGAGACAGGGGTAGAAATTCACCCCTCCACTTT.